Shown below are 19 T cell receptor beta chains from a single sample sequenced in a study of blood T cell repertoires in COVID-19. Generated by immunoSEQ multiplex PCR, the TCRdb table keeps only in-frame clones and is missing some. The profile shows about 240,000 clones, 75% to 90% of them singletons. The specimen was PBMCs or T cells enriched from blood (not recorded which). Receptors were obtained from a woman aged 40-49 years with acute COVID-19.

The rearrangement uses TRBV15 and TRBJ2-7; TRBD1 matches 7 bases. The V segment lost 10 bases and the J segment 3 bases; nucleotides outside the gene matches: 9. This CDR3 is built from 13 residues. From germline, CDR1 is LNHNV and CDR2 YYDKDF (reference sequence). The DNA of the CDR3 is TGTGCCAGGAGACAGGGAACGTTCTACGAGCAGTACTTC. Protein: CARRQGTFYEQYF.

This clone came up a few times. The chain recombines TRBV10-3 with TRBJ2-7; TRBD2 agrees at 12 bases. The CDR3 loop spans 15 amino acids. V lost 3 bases to trimming and J lost 5 bases; unmatched junction nucleotides: 5. Germline V CDR1 and CDR2: ENHRY, SYGVKD. The CDR3 DNA reads TGTGCCATCAGTGAAGAGACTAGCGGGAGAAACGAGCAGTACTTC. This sequence encodes CAISEETSGRNEQYF.

A remark on this clone: With a much larger clone just one base away, this may be a read error. The chain carries TRBV28 and TRBJ1-1, with 9 positions matching TRBD1. The CDR3 has 13 amino acids. Germline-derived CDR1 and CDR2 are MDHEN and SYDVKM. V was pared by 6 bases and J by 1 base, with 0 bases of the junction left unmatched. For the CDR3, the DNA is TGTGCCAGCAGGGACAGGGGGAACACTGAAGCTTTCTTT. This encodes CASRDRGNTEAFF. The whole variable domain, remainder taken from reference TRBV28 and TRBJ1-1, is DVKVTQSSRYLVKRTGEKVFLECVQDMDHENMFWYRQDPGLGLRLIYFSYDVKMKEKGDIPEGYSVSREKKERFSLILESASTNQTSMYLCASRDRGNTEAFFGQGTRLTVV.

The chain recombines TRBV19 with TRBJ1-2; maybe TRBD1 (5 bases). The CDR3 loop spans 11 amino acids. The germline CDR1 and CDR2 sequences are LNHDA and SQIVND (reference sequence). V was clipped by 4 bases and J by 8 bases, with 8 bases between them. CDR3: CASSKGWGYTF. CDR3 DNA: TGTGCCAGTAGTAAGGGGTGGGGCTACACCTTC.

This clone was seen a single time. This chain connects TRBV10-1 to TRBJ2-1; D might be TRBD1 (6 bases). Germline V gives CDR1 WNHNN, CDR2 SYGVQD (reference sequence). V dropped 2 bases and J dropped 5 bases, with 13 bases sitting between them. The CDR3 is 15 residues long. The CDR3 DNA reads TGCGCCAGCAGTGAGACCCGGACAGTTAACAATGAGCAGTTCTTC. Its protein is CASSETRTVNNEQFF.

This chain links TRBV19 with TRBJ1-2, with D tentatively TRBD1 (6 bases). V lost 5 bases, J lost 0 bases, and 10 bases lay in between. The germline gives CDR1 LNHDA, CDR2 SQIVND (reference sequence). The length of the CDR3 is 14 residues. Here the CDR3 reads CASSSQGPNYGYTF. The CDR3 DNA follows: TGTGCCAGTAGTTCTCAGGGGCCTAACTATGGCTACACCTTC.

The table lists this clone with a count of one. The V and J genes are TRBV10-3 and TRBJ2-6; D is uncertain. Germline loops: CDR1 ENHRY, CDR2 SYGVKD. Trimming shortened V by 3 bases and J by 0 bases, and 6 bases separated the two germline ends. CDR3 length: 15 residues. CDR3 in DNA: TGTGCCATCAGTGATCGGAGCTCTGGGGCCAACGTCCTGACTTTC. It codes for CAISDRSSGANVLTF.

The DNA for the CDR3 is TGTGCCAGCAGTGAACACTCCTCCGTAGAGCAGTACTTC. It codes for CASSEHSSVEQYF. V gene TRBV25-1 combines with J gene TRBJ2-7; no clear D. Germline lookup yields CDR1 MGHDK and CDR2 SYGVNS. The CDR3 has 13 amino acids. Trimming left V 2 bases short and J 7 bases short, with 12 bases between.

This clone appeared a few times. The V gene is TRBV6-6, the J gene TRBJ1-2, with 7 bases matching TRBD1. This CDR3 comprises 15 residues. V dropped 2 bases and J dropped 4; count of bases not matched to a gene: 7. Germline CDR1 MNHNY, CDR2 SVGAGI (reference sequence). CDR3 DNA sequence: TGTGCCAGCAGTTACGCCGAGGACAGGACCTATGGCTACACCTTC. This sequence encodes CASSYAEDRTYGYTF.

The chain links TRBV18 to TRBJ2-3; no clear D gene. The CDR3 is made up of 13 amino acids. CDR1 KGHSH and CDR2 LQKENI come from the germline V gene. V lost 3 bases, J lost 0 bases, and 4 bases lay in between. The CDR3 bases are TGTGCCAGCTCACCTGGCAGCACAGATACGCAGTATTTT. It specifies CASSPGSTDTQYF.

The J gene is TRBJ2-3, the V gene TRBV11-3, with D tentatively TRBD2 (6 bases). Germline lookup yields CDR1 SGHNT and CDR2 YENEEA. The CDR3 sequence is 15 residues long. Trimming stripped 1 base from V and 3 bases from J, with 11 bases between. This chain's CDR3 is CASSLVVSGTDTQYF. DNA of the CDR3: TGTGCCAGCAGCTTAGTAGTTAGCGGAACAGATACGCAGTATTTT.

This clone was detected once. The V gene is TRBV4-1, the J gene TRBJ2-2; 7 bases match TRBD2. V shed 1 base and J 5 bases; nucleotides not matched to a gene: 7. Germline values: CDR1 MGHRA, CDR2 YSYEKL. The CDR3 is 16 residues long. This chain's CDR3 is CASSQGGGRGTGELFF. The CDR3 bases are TGCGCCAGCAGCCAAGGGGGAGGGAGGGGAACCGGGGAGCTGTTTTTT.

The V and J genes are TRBV10-2 and TRBJ1-6, with 8 bases identical to TRBD1. This CDR3 has 13 residues. J was trimmed by 8 bases and V by 7 bases; bases with no gene match: 4. Germline V lookup: CDR1 WSHSY, CDR2 SAAADI. The CDR3 loop reads CASIDRGYSPLHF. CDR3 nucleotide sequence: TGCGCCAGCATCGACAGGGGATATTCACCCCTCCACTTT.

The chain recombines TRBV29-1 with TRBJ1-2; D is perhaps TRBD1 (6 bases). The V gene's germline CDR1 is SQVTM and CDR2 ANQGSEA. CDR3 length equals 13 residues. The V and J ends lost 4 bases and 5 bases respectively, with 14 bases between them. The CDR3: CSVGEGEVYGYTF. In DNA form, the CDR3 reads TGCAGCGTTGGCGAGGGGGAAGTTTATGGCTACACCTTC.

This clone was picked up one time. V gene TRBV19 combines with J gene TRBJ2-7, with D possibly being TRBD1 (5 bases). CDR3 size: 15 residues. Germline CDR1 reads LNHDA; CDR2 reads SQIVND (reference sequence). V gave up 5 bases and J gave up 1 base, with 15 bases separating them. The chain's CDR3 is CASSDSLSFSYEQYF. Here the CDR3 DNA reads TGTGCCAGTAGTGACAGCCTTAGCTTTTCCTACGAGCAGTACTTC.

This sequence joins TRBV15 and TRBJ1-4; 7 nucleotides agree with TRBD1. V lost 1 base to trimming and J lost 5 bases; unmatched junction nucleotides: 7. This CDR3 has 16 residues. The germline CDR1 and CDR2 sequences are LNHNV and YYDKDF (reference sequence). The CDR3 bases are TGTGCCACCAGCAGAGGGGTGGGACAGTTGAATGAAAAACTGTTTTTT. Amino acids: CATSRGVGQLNEKLFF.

The chain recombines TRBV19 with TRBJ2-7, with 10 bases lining up with TRBD2. The germline V gene has CDR1 LNHDA and CDR2 SQIVND (reference sequence). The ends lost 7 bases at V and 1 base at J; junction bases unmatched: 10. The length of the CDR3 is 16 residues. The CDR3 protein is CASTLRASGSSYEQYF. CDR3 coding DNA: TGTGCCAGTACCCTTAGGGCTAGCGGGAGTTCCTACGAGCAGTACTTC.

This chain uses TRBV7-8 with TRBJ2-5, with D hard to call. From germline, CDR1 is SGHVS and CDR2 FQNEAQ. Trimming took off 5 bases at V and 6 bases at J, with 7 bases between the two ends. The CDR3 has 11 residues. CDR3 bases: TGTGCCAGCAGCCCCTCCCAGACCCAGTACTTC. It codes for CASSPSQTQYF.

The rearrangement uses TRBV7-3 and TRBJ2-7; 8 bases fit TRBD2. Germline CDR1 is SGHTA and CDR2 is FQGTGA. J was trimmed by 2 bases and V by 2 bases; bases with no gene match: 5. The CDR3 spans 15 residues. As DNA, the CDR3 is TGTGCCAGCAGCTTAGATGCGGGAGGCACCTACGAGCAGTACTTC. The encoded protein is CASSLDAGGTYEQYF. Supplemented by reference TRBV7-3 and TRBJ2-7, the full variable domain reads GAGVSQTPSNKVTEKGKYVELRCDPISGHTALYWYRQSLGQGPEFLIYFQGTGAADDSGLPNDRFFAVRPEGSVSTLKIQRTERGDSAVYLCASSLDAGGTYEQYFGPGTRLTVT.